Here is one T cell receptor (beta chain) with its context. The specificity of this receptor is unknown. No per-base quality is available; no much larger clone lies one base away. This sample was included in a study of T cell clonotyping in hematopoietic cell transplantation (dated by TCRdb to the early 2020s). With respect to the entire study: Pretransplant samples from recipients were collected after cytoreduction. A total of fewer than 150 blood samples were gathered in the study from 30 to 40 consecutive transplant recipients along with their related donors. Recruitment of patients ran from September 2015 to early 2017, and follow-up continued until late 2020 or until death. Study-level results and caveats: Only a small fraction of recipient repertoires overlapped donor repertoires, with over 95% appearing de novo at the given depth. The sample size was limited, and CD4 and CD8 repertoire contributions could not be separated because cells were not sorted. Broader TCR repertoire diversity after transplant was predicted by Inverse Simpson Index values from donors and from recipients before transplant. Recipient TCR diversity fell after transplant, with pathologically expanded clonotypes rising progressively from day 30 to day 180.

The immunoSEQ assay, a bias-controlled multiplex PCR with V- and J-specific primers, was used to amplify TCR beta CDR3 regions from genomic DNA. A proprietary barcode and Illumina adapter sequences were added to the CDR3 amplicons in a second PCR step. CDR3 libraries were sequenced on an Illumina MiSeq instrument. Concerning the study's data processing: immunoSEQ Analyzer 3.0 was used for export and quality control, with R Bioconductor and Immunarch used for downstream analyses. Only productive rearrangements within the normalized downsampled data set were used in the calculation of repertoire metrics. Pathologically expanded clonotypes were defined as those larger than 5 templates in the normalized cohort. The Inverse Simpson Index was used to measure repertoire diversity. To capture all clonotypes, the CMV-specificity analyses were run on the non-normalized data set. TCRdb carries this immuneACCESS record with in-frame sequences only. Its versions omit some clonotypes, under half of them owing to an unresolved V gene in the studies checked, with the rest unexplained. V, J and clone size are taken as reported in that table, and D and trimming were inferred from the DNA itself. The sample has 25,000 to 30,000 clones on record, approximately 81% of them singletons. The ten top clones hold around 1.8% of the sample.

This specimen's time point label, per the study, means: recipient sample about 28 days before transplant, after cytoreduction. Blood from recipients was drawn roughly 28 days before transplant, then again at days 30, 100 and 180 after transplant. Using Nuclei Lysis Solution, genomic DNA was extracted from unfractionated peripheral blood mononuclear cells that were either fresh or cryopreserved. Specimen: peripheral blood mononuclear cells, collected before stem cell transplant. The receptor's source is a man aged 40-49 years with acute myeloid leukemia. Some clones in this sample may be carry-over from other donors' samples.

The nucleotides read TGTGCCAGCAGCGTAGGGCAAGTCGTAGAGACCCAGTACTTC. It codes for CASSVGQVVETQYF. This chain is built from TRBV9 and TRBJ2-5; the D gene cannot be resolved reliably. CDR1 and CDR2 are read off the germline V gene as SGDLS and YYNGEE. Cut back by 0 bases and 4 bases, the V and J ends lie 10 bases apart. Taken from cysteine to phenylalanine, the CDR3 has 14 residues. The retained sequence is limited to the CDR3, 42 bases, with the frame set at the first base.